The rows below give T cell receptor beta chains drawn from one sample of a study of OX40 agonist ivuxolimab in advanced cancers. TCRdb keeps only in-frame clones here, not all; method: immunoSEQ multiplex PCR. This table has about 73,000 clones, about 91% appearing once. Sequenced material: CD4+ or CD8+ T cells sorted from blood, taken in a trial of the OX40 agonist ivuxolimab. The source is an adult with an advanced solid tumor such as melanoma, head and neck, liver or kidney cancer. CDR3s include the opening cysteine and the closing phenylalanine or tryptophan. The D gene is left open where the match is weak. Size values are once, few and many counts, or a class for expanded clones, and some rows have none.

TRBV7-3	-	-	TRBJ2-2	TGTGCCAGCAGCTTAAAGGGGGGTCGCGGACCGGACACCGGGGAGCTGTTTTTT	CASSLKGGRGPDTGELFF
TRBV10-3	-	-	TRBJ2-2	TGTGCCATCAGTCCACAGGGAGAGGACACCGGGGAGCTGTTTTTT	CAISPQGEDTGELFF
TRBV18	-	-	TRBJ2-5	TGTGCCAGCTCGCCCCGTGGGGGCGGGAGAGGAGGTGAGACCCAGTACTTC	CASSPRGGGRGGETQYF
TRBV7-2	-	few	TRBJ2-5	TGTGCCAGCAGCTTACGTAGAAGGGAGACCCAGTACTTC	CASSLRRRETQYF
TRBV30	-	-	TRBJ2-7	TGTGCCTGGAGTGTACGGGCCGCGGGCGAGCAGTACTTC	CAWSVRAAGEQYF
TRBV7-9	-	-	TRBJ2-5	TGTGCCAGCAGCCGAGAGGGTAGTATTAGGTCAGAGACCCAGTACTTC	CASSREGSIRSETQYF
TRBV7-8	TRBD1	-	TRBJ1-4	TGTGCCAGCAGCCCAGGACAGGGCGGGGAAAAACTGTTTTTT	CASSPGQGGEKLFF
TRBV29-1	TRBD2	-	TRBJ2-5	TGCAGCGTTGCGCTAGCGGGGGCGTACCAAGAGACCCAGTACTTC	CSVALAGAYQETQYF
TRBV19	TRBD1	-	TRBJ1-6	TGTGCCACCTCCGGGACAGGGAATAATTCACCCCTCCACTTT	CATSGTGNNSPLHF
TRBV5-1	-	once	TRBJ1-2	TGCGCCAGCAGCTTGGTCTCCGGACAGACGGAGGGCTACACCTTC	CASSLVSGQTEGYTF
TRBV19	-	-	TRBJ1-5	TGTGCCAGTAGTATAGATCGCCCGGACAACTCAATCCCTCGGCATTTT	CASSIDRPDNSIPRHF
TRBV7-8	-	-	TRBJ2-3	TGTGCCAGCAGCCGGGGCCTCACAGATACGCAGTATTTT	CASSRGLTDTQYF
TRBV7-7	TRBD2	-	TRBJ2-2	TGTGCTAGCAGCTTAGGACTAGCAACTACCGGGGAGCTGTTTTTT	CASSLGLATTGELFF
TRBV7-3	-	once	TRBJ1-6	TGTGCCAGCAGCTTAAGTGGGAATTCACCCCTCCACTTT	CASSLSGNSPLHF
TRBV27	-	-	TRBJ2-7	TGTGCCAGCAGTTTGGCCGGTTCCTACGAGCAGTACTTC	CASSLAGSYEQYF
TRBV29-1	-	-	TRBJ1-1	TGCAGCGTTGAGGTGGGCAGGGAGACTTTCTTT	CSVEVGRETFF
TRBV9	TRBD2	once	TRBJ2-3	TGTGCCAGCAGCTCCCTCGGCGCGGGAGGGCCATTGGCAGATACGCAGTATTTT	CASSSLGAGGPLADTQYF
TRBV5-1	-	-	TRBJ1-5	TGCGCCAGCAGCTTGGACGTGAATCAGCCCCAGCATTTT	CASSLDVNQPQHF
TRBV7-3	TRBD1	-	TRBJ2-1	TGTGCCAGCAGCTTAGAGGGGGCAGAGCAGTTCTTC	CASSLEGAEQFF
TRBV6-5	TRBD1	-	TRBJ2-7	TGTGCCAGCAGTTACTCTTCGGGACAGGGTTACGAGCAGTACTTC	CASSYSSGQGYEQYF
TRBV27	TRBD2	-	TRBJ2-7	TGTGCCAGCAGCCCCGGGACTAGAATCTACGAGCAGTACTTC	CASSPGTRIYEQYF
TRBV6-5	TRBD2	-	TRBJ2-1	TGTGCCAGCAGTCTGCTAGCGGGAGGGCCCAATGAGCAGTTCTTC	CASSLLAGGPNEQFF
TRBV5-1	-	-	TRBJ2-1	TGCGCCAGCAGCTTGGCCTTGGGACCCCCCGACAATGAGCAGTTCTTC	CASSLALGPPDNEQFF
TRBV29-1	-	once	TRBJ1-2	TGCAGCGTTGAACGGGCCAGGGGAGGGTATGGCTACACCTTC	CSVERARGGYGYTF
TRBV28	TRBD1	-	TRBJ2-2	TGTGCCAGCAGTCCCGGACAGGGTAACACCGGGGAGCTGTTTTTT	CASSPGQGNTGELFF
TRBV2	-	once	TRBJ2-1	TGTGCCAGCAGTGGCTCAGTAGGCCCCTACAATGAGCAGTTCTTC	CASSGSVGPYNEQFF
TRBV7-6	-	-	TRBJ2-5	TGTGCCAGCAGCCCCCGGGGTCGACGGGCCCCCCAAGAGACCCAGTACTTC	CASSPRGRRAPQETQYF